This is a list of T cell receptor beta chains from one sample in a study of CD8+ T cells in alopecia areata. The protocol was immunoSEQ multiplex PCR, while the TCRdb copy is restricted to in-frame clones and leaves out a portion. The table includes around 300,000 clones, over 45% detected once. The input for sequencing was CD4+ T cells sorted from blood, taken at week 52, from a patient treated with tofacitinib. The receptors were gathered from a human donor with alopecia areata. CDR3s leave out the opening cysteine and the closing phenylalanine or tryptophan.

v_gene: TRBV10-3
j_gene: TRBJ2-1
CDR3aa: ATQQGHEQF

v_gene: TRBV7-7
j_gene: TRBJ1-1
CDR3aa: ASSPDRLNTEAF

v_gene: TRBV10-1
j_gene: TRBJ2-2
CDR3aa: ASSTQGRGELF

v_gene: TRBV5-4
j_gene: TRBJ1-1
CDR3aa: ASSQTGLRDTEAF

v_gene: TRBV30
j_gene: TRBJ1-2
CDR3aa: AWRRLPGQGYT

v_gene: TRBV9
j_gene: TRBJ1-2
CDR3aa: ASEELGKGYT

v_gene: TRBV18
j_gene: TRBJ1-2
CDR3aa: ASSPREGYT

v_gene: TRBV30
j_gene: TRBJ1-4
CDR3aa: AWSTFATNEKLF

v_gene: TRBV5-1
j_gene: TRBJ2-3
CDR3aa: ASHRGGLTDTQY

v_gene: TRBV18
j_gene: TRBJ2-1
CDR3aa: ASSPSGTYNEQF

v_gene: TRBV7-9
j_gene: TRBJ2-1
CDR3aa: ASSRQGLRQF

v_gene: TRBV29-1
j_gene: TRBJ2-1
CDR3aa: SVEVYNEQF

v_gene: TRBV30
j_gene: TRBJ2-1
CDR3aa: AWSGPSSSYNEQF

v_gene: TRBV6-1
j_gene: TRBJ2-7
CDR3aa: ASSDKLVTYEQY

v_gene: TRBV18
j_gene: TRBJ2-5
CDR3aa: ASSPASKVPQY

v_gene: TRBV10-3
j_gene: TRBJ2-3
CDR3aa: AISTTDTQY

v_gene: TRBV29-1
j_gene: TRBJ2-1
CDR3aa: SVVSGAEVWGEQF

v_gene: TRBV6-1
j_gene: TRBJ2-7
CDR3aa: ASRMDRESSYEQY

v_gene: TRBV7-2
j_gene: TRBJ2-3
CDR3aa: ASSPGPAGGTDTQY

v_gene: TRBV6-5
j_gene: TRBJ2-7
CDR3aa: ASSYSRQTSSYEQY

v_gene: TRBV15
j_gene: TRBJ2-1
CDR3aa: ATKTSGGIGSYNEQF

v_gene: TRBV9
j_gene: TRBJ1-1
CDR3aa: ASSPRVGGGRGTEAF

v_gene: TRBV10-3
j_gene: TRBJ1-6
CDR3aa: AISEGQGNQSPLH

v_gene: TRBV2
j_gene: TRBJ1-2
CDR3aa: ASSELRTSGGYT

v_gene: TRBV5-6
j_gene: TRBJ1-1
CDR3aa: ASSSTGGRNTEAF

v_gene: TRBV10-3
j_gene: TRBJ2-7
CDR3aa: AISGTAYEQY

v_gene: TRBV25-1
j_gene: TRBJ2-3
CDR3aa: ASSLTPPQY

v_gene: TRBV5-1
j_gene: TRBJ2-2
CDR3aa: ASSLSRVQNTGELF

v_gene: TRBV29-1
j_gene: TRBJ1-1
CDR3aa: SVLGGTEAF

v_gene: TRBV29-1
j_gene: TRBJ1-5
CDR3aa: SVEDSGRGNQPQH

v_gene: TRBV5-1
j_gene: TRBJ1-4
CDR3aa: ASSLNPGGGLEKLF

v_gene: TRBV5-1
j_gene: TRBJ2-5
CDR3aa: ASSLVTGAGETQY

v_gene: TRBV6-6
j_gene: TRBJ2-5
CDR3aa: ASSETRAQETQY

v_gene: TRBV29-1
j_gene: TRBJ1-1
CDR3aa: SVEALGTNTF

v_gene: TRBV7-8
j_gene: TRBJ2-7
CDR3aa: ASSRDPLPRLSSYEQY

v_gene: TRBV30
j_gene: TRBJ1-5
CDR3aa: AWSPNNQPQH

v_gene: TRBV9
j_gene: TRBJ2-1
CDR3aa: ASSVELHPGSYNEQF

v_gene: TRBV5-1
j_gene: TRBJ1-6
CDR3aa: ASSLGGDSPLH

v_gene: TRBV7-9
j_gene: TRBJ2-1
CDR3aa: ASRPTSGGSFEQF

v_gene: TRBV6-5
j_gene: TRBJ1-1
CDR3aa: ASSPPKPEAF

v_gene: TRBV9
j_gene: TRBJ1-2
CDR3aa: ASSVDPSDGYT

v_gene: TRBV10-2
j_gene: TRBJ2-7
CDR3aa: ATHGVSASYEQY

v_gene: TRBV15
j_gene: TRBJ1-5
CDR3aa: ATSSRQGYVQPQH

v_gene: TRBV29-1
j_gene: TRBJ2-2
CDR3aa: SVGLLSRTGELF

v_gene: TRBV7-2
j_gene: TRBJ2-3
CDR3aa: ASTIGGLGTQY

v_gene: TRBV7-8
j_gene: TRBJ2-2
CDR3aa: ASSFGGAHTGELF

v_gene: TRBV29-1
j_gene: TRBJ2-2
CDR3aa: SARTGNTGELF

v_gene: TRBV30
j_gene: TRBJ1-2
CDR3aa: AWSGGQGGVGYT

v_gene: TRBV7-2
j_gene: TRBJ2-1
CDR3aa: ASGAGAAVSYNEQF

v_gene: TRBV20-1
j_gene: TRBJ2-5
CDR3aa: SARGGETQY

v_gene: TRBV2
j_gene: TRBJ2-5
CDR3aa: ASSEREETQY

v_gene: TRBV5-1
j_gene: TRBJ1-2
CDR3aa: ASSLEPGFYGYT

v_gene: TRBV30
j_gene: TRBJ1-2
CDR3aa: AWSSLGRRYT